This T cell receptor beta chain appears in the sequencing data of a study of glioma-infiltrating T cells. Using RNA template, CDR3s of TCR alpha and beta were amplified with iRepertoire arm-PCR. Input was 100-400 ng of tissue mRNA or PBMC total RNA. TCRdb used MiXCR to reprocess the multiplex PCR reads, holding one entry per CDR3 protein. The sample records about 110,000 distinct CDR3 sequences, less than 30% being singletons. The sample holds many counts of this clonotype. Its matching antigen is unknown. The CDR3 is made up of 13 amino acids. Trimming cost V 6 bases and J 4 bases; bases outside gene matches: 8. The germline CDR1 and CDR2 sequences are DFQATT and SNEGSKA (reference sequence). Study-level points and caveats: Tissue-blood divergence was below expectation in non-neoplastic patients, above in gliomas. Only very few CDR3 sequences appeared in both tissue and blood.

The chain uses TRBV20-1 and TRBJ1-1, with 7 nucleotides matching TRBD1. Material: glioma tissue, nonneoplastic brain tissue, or PBMCs (not recorded which). The TCR comes from a human donor with low-grade glioma or glioblastoma, undergoing nonglioma brain surgery, or in good health (not recorded which). CDR3 loop: CSALEGARTEAFF. The CDR3 coding sequence is TGCAGTGCCCTCGAGGGGGCACGCACTGAAGCTTTCTTT.